A selection of T cell receptor beta chains follows, all from one sample in a study of shared clonotypes between healthy human individuals. Generated by immunoSEQ multiplex PCR, the TCRdb table keeps only in-frame clones and is missing some. The sample shows some 2,100,000 clones, about 92% of them seen only once. The sequencing sample was made of naive CD8+ T cells from PBMCs. The source of these receptors is a young man in good health. Some clones in this sample may be carry-over from other donors' samples. Both conserved end residues are part of each CDR3. D genes are given only for firm matches. Size is stated for part of the rows, as once, few or many counts, or as a class when the clone is expanded.

>.|TRBV15|TRBD1|TRBJ1-1
CATSRGDRGRGNTEAFF
TGTGCCACCAGCAGAGGGGACAGGGGCCGCGGAAACACTGAAGCTTTCTTT
>.|TRBV7-8|TRBD1|TRBJ2-7
CASSSSGQGEF
TGTGCCAGCAGCTCCTCTGGACAGGGGGAGTTC
>few|TRBV28|.|TRBJ1-5
CASRGYSNQPQHF
TGTGCCAGCAGGGGATATAGCAATCAGCCCCAGCATTTT
>.|TRBV6-1|TRBD1|TRBJ2-5
CASSEQGARVVIETQYF
TGTGCCAGCAGTGAACAGGGGGCACGTGTGGTTATAGAGACCCAGTACTTC
>.|TRBV6-5|.|TRBJ1-1
CASSTRGGIVAFF
TGTGCCAGCAGTACACGGGGGGGTATTGTAGCTTTCTTT
>once|TRBV30|TRBD2|TRBJ2-7
CAWRGGTSGLTYEQYF
TGTGCCTGGAGGGGGGGGACTAGCGGGCTTACCTACGAGCAGTACTTC
>.|TRBV4-2|TRBD1|TRBJ2-5
CASSPGTVPGETQYF
TGTGCCAGCAGCCCAGGGACAGTTCCGGGGGAGACCCAGTACTTC
>few|TRBV10-2|TRBD1|TRBJ1-1
CASRPDRATEAFF
TGCGCCAGCAGGCCGGACAGGGCCACTGAAGCTTTCTTT
>once|TRBV7-8|TRBD2|TRBJ2-5
CASSFGTSSQETQYF
TGTGCCAGCAGCTTCGGGACTAGCAGCCAAGAGACCCAGTACTTC
>.|TRBV27|.|TRBJ2-1
CATRGGGYNEQFF
TGTGCCACGCGCGGAGGGGGTTACAATGAGCAGTTCTTC
>.|TRBV4-3|TRBD1|TRBJ2-7
CASSQEDRAPYEQYF
TGCGCCAGCAGCCAAGAGGACAGGGCTCCCTACGAGCAGTACTTC
>.|TRBV7-9|.|TRBJ2-2
CASSFQEYTGELFF
TGTGCCAGCAGCTTCCAGGAGTACACCGGGGAGCTGTTTTTT
>.|TRBV10-3|.|TRBJ1-1
CAISSMNTEAFF
TGTGCCATCAGTTCCATGAACACTGAAGCTTTCTTT
>.|TRBV2|TRBD2|TRBJ2-7
CATITGTSGIYSSYEQYF
TGTGCCACCATTACCGGGACTAGCGGGATCTACAGCTCCTACGAGCAGTACTTC
>.|TRBV9|.|TRBJ1-1
CASSARVIGNTEAFF
TGTGCCAGCAGCGCTAGGGTGATCGGAAACACTGAAGCTTTCTTT
>.|TRBV18|TRBD2|TRBJ2-1
CASSPPGLAGVVNEQFF
TGTGCCAGCTCACCACCGGGACTAGCGGGAGTAGTCAATGAGCAGTTCTTC
>.|TRBV2|TRBD1|TRBJ2-5
CASRGLYRGPETQYF
TGTGCCAGCAGGGGCCTATACAGGGGTCCGGAGACCCAGTACTTC
>.|TRBV28|.|TRBJ2-7
CASIWRGEQYF
TGTGCCAGCATCTGGCGGGGCGAGCAGTACTTC
>.|TRBV7-9|TRBD1|TRBJ2-7
CASSFGQDWSEQYF
TGTGCCAGCAGCTTTGGACAGGATTGGAGCGAGCAGTACTTC
>.|TRBV7-2|.|TRBJ2-2
CASSLGPGYTGELFF
TGTGCCAGCAGCTTAGGTCCAGGGTATACCGGGGAGCTGTTTTTT
>.|TRBV5-1|TRBD1|TRBJ2-7
CASSTFRDTGGGIYEQYF
TGCGCCAGCAGCACCTTTAGAGACACAGGGGGCGGGATCTACGAGCAGTACTTC
>.|TRBV5-1|.|TRBJ2-7
CASSLWGSSYEQYF
TGCGCCAGCAGCTTGTGGGGGAGCTCCTACGAGCAGTACTTC
>.|TRBV5-1|.|TRBJ2-1
CASSLSHQGTDNEQFF
TGCGCCAGCAGCTTGTCTCACCAGGGTACGGACAATGAGCAGTTCTTC
>.|TRBV11-2|TRBD1|TRBJ2-4
CASSATWGTGKNIQYF
TGTGCCAGCAGCGCAACCTGGGGGACAGGGAAAAACATTCAGTACTTC
>.|TRBV30|.|TRBJ1-1
CAWTDTRWGNTEAFF
TGTGCCTGGACCGACACTCGATGGGGGAACACTGAAGCTTTCTTT
>once|TRBV5-4|TRBD1|TRBJ1-1
CASSTDREEESEAFF
TGTGCCAGCAGCACAGACAGGGAGGAAGAGTCTGAAGCTTTCTTT
>.|TRBV29-1|.|TRBJ2-5
CSVGEPLGYLETQYF
TGCAGCGTTGGTGAGCCCCTGGGATATCTGGAGACCCAGTACTTC
>.|TRBV4-1|TRBD2|TRBJ2-2
CASSQEEGRAGELFF
TGCGCCAGCAGCCAAGAGGAGGGGAGGGCCGGGGAGCTGTTTTTT
>once|TRBV10-3|TRBD2|TRBJ2-3
CAISEPTSGWPTDTQYF
TGTGCCATCAGTGAGCCGACTAGCGGGTGGCCCACAGATACGCAGTATTTT